Included here is one TCR beta chain sequence, with context. The CDR3 covers 11 residues. The germline V gene has CDR1 MDHEN and CDR2 SYDVKM. The germline V and J ends were trimmed by 6 bases and 8 bases, with 10 bases remaining between them. These data are taken from a study of control samples from healthy donors and cancer patients. Measured with immunoSEQ multiplex PCR; TCRdb has only the in-frame clones, and not every one. Here the sample spans over 150,000 clones, roughly 94% being singletons. The chain recombines TRBV28 with TRBJ1-2; D call uncertain. The sequence was obtained from a man in his sixties with colorectal cancer. The specimen was PBMCs. The CDR3 DNA is TGTGCCAGCAGCCCATCACTGGGCTACACCTTC. Translating gives CASSPSLGYTF.